The rows below give T cell receptor beta chains drawn from one sample of a study of shared clonotypes between healthy human individuals. The assay was immunoSEQ multiplex PCR, and TCRdb's table has in-frame clones only and misses some. This table has some 1.5 million clones, around 97% appearing once. The sequenced material came from naive CD4+ T cells sorted from blood. These receptors were obtained from a man aged 25 to 40 in good health. Both conserved end residues are part of each CDR3. D genes are given only for firm matches. Expanded clones are given a class, and other clones once, few, many or no size at all.

TRBV28,TRBJ1-1,-,-,TGTGCCAGCAGTGCGGGGGGGACGAACACTGAAGCTTTCTTT,CASSAGGTNTEAFF
TRBV19,TRBJ2-2,once,-,TGTGCCAGTAGTATGTGGCAGTCGGGCGGGGAGCTGTTTTTT,CASSMWQSGGELFF
TRBV5-4,TRBJ2-2,-,-,TGTGCCAGCAGCTTGGGGGACAAACCCACCGGGGAGCTGTTTTTT,CASSLGDKPTGELFF
TRBV4-2,TRBJ2-6,-,-,TGTGCCAGCAGCCCCGAGCGCGCAACAACTGGGGCCAACGTCCTGACTTTC,CASSPERATTGANVLTF
TRBV28,TRBJ2-7,-,-,TGTGCCAGCAACCCGGGTGATCGTTACGAGCAGTACTTC,CASNPGDRYEQYF
TRBV5-1,TRBJ2-3,-,-,TGCGCCAGCAGCCTACAGGGTATGGATACGCAGTATTTT,CASSLQGMDTQYF
TRBV18,TRBJ2-1,-,-,TGTGCCAGCTCTCTTGCGACTAGAATCTACAATGAGCAGTTCTTC,CASSLATRIYNEQFF
TRBV2,TRBJ2-2,-,TRBD2,TGTGCCTCACGGGACTACTTCCCCACCGGGGAGCTGTTTTTT,CASRDYFPTGELFF
TRBV9,TRBJ1-2,-,-,TGTGCCAGCAGCGTAGATCACGTTAACTATGGCTACACCTTC,CASSVDHVNYGYTF
TRBV5-1,TRBJ2-3,-,TRBD2,TGCGCCAGCAGCTACCCTGGCGGGAGAGGAACAGATACGCAGTATTTT,CASSYPGGRGTDTQYF
TRBV5-4,TRBJ2-1,-,TRBD2,TGTGCCAGCAGCTTGGCTAGCGGGCCTTACAATGAGCAGTTCTTC,CASSLASGPYNEQFF
TRBV19,TRBJ2-1,-,TRBD1,TGTGCCAGTAGTAGAGGGACAGGGGGGTCGGGCGAGCAGTTCTTC,CASSRGTGGSGEQFF
TRBV7-9,TRBJ2-3,-,TRBD1,TGTGCCACCCACAGGGGGCTTGATACGCAGTATTTT,CATHRGLDTQYF
TRBV5-4,TRBJ2-7,-,-,TGTGCCAGCAGCGAGACCCAGACCTACGAGCAGTACTTC,CASSETQTYEQYF
TRBV19,TRBJ2-3,-,-,TGTGCCAGTAGCAAAATAGCGGCCGCTAGCACAGATACGCAGTATTTT,CASSKIAAASTDTQYF
TRBV19,TRBJ2-2,once,-,TGTGCCAGTAGAGGGATGAACACCGGGGAGCTGTTTTTT,CASRGMNTGELFF
TRBV15,TRBJ2-3,-,-,TGTGCCACCAGCAGAGATCCGTTCCGGGGCACAGATACGCAGTATTTT,CATSRDPFRGTDTQYF
TRBV18,TRBJ2-3,-,TRBD1,TGTGCCAGCTCACCAGTAACAGGGGGTAGCACAGATACGCAGTATTTT,CASSPVTGGSTDTQYF